A single sample gave rise to the 2 T cell receptor beta chains below, sequenced in a study of OX40 agonist ivuxolimab in advanced cancers. Sequencing used immunoSEQ multiplex PCR; TCRdb keeps in-frame clones, though not all of them. The table records 45,000 to 60,000 clones, 83% of them present only once. Sequencing was performed on CD4+ or CD8+ T cells sorted from blood, taken in a trial of the OX40 agonist ivuxolimab. Receptors originate from an adult with an advanced solid tumor such as melanoma, head and neck, liver or kidney cancer.

V and J are TRBV18 and TRBJ1-4; a weak D match, TRBD1 (6 bases). The CDR3 is 15 residues long. Germline CDR1 KGHSH, CDR2 LQKENI. V was cut by 6 bases and J by 13 bases, with 24 bases left in between. In DNA form, the CDR3 reads TGTGCCAGCTCGCTAAAACAGGGATTAGTGAAAAGACTGTTTTTT. This sequence encodes CASSLKQGLVKRLFF.

This sequence joins TRBV11-2 and TRBJ2-3; 11 nucleotides agree with TRBD2. CDR3 size: 17 residues. CDR1 is SGHAT and CDR2 is FQNNGV in the germline V gene. J gave up 5 bases and V 2 bases, and 9 bases lay outside the gene matches. CDR3: CASSLLPGLAVGDTQYF. CDR3 in DNA: TGTGCCAGCAGCTTACTTCCGGGACTAGCGGTGGGAGATACGCAGTATTTT.